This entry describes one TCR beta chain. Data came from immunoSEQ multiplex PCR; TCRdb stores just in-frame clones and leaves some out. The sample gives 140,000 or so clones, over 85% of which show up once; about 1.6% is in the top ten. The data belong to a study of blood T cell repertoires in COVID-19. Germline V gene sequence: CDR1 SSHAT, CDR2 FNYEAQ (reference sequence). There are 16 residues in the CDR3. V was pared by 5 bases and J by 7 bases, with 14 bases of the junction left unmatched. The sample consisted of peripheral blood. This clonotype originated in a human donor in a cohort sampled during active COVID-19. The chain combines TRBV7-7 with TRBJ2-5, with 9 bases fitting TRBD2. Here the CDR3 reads CASSPLPAGGEGTQYF. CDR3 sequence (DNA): TGTGCCAGCAGCCCACTGCCAGCGGGGGGCGAGGGGACCCAGTACTTC.